The clone carrying this TCR beta chain was found once. No antigen is known for it. The data were obtained in a study of OX40 agonist ivuxolimab in advanced cancers. Study-level findings and limits: Both CD4+ and CD8+ T cell populations in blood had undergone clonal expansion by week 6 at 0.1 to 3.0 mg/kg.

Here immunoSEQ multiplex PCR was the method, and the copy in TCRdb shows in-frame clones only, minus some. The sample yields tens of thousands of clones, approximately 83% seen once. The length of the CDR3 is 18 residues. V shed 2 bases and J shed 0 bases, with 18 bases lying between them. The germline CDR1 and CDR2 sequences are MGHRA and YSYEKL. This receptor was identified in an adult with an advanced solid tumor such as melanoma, head and neck, liver or kidney cancer. The chain couples TRBV4-1 to TRBJ2-3; either TRBD1 or TRBD2 may supply D (5 bases each). The material was CD4+ or CD8+ T cells sorted from blood, obtained in a trial of the OX40 agonist ivuxolimab. Here the CDR3 DNA reads TGCGCCAGCAGCCAACTAGGGGACCGACCAGCTAGCACAGATACGCAGTATTTT. This sequence encodes CASSQLGDRPASTDTQYF.